The clone carrying this T cell receptor (beta chain) appeared once. Per the original data handling: Reference gene primer amplification yielded estimated nucleated cell counts. Some clones are missing from TCRdb's copy, which holds only in-frame ones; the method was immunoSEQ multiplex PCR. For V, J and clone size, that table is used; D and trimming come from the DNA. The sample holds tens of thousands of clones, roughly 82% seen once. This sample was included in a study of blood T cell repertoires in COVID-19. About the research overall: Whether acute or convalescent, the COVID-19 samples came from the United States, Italy and Spain. Sample material is recorded as cDNA or gDNA derived from T cells, B-cell-depleted T cells, or PBMCs.

Germline trimming cut 6 bases from V and 7 bases from J; bases unmatched to any gene: 5. The CDR3 loop spans 14 amino acids. Germline V lookup: CDR1 SEHNR, CDR2 FQNEAQ (reference sequence). Sequences were obtained from peripheral blood. This receptor was identified in a man aged 55 to 70 with acute or convalescent COVID-19. This rearrangement joins TRBV7-9 to TRBJ2-1; 11 bases are shared with TRBD2. This CDR3 reads CASRTSGKSNEQFF. The CDR3 nucleotides are TGTGCCAGCAGGACTAGCGGGAAATCAAATGAGCAGTTCTTC. Full variable domain (missing parts from reference TRBV7-9 and TRBJ2-1): DTGVSQNPRHKITKRGQNVTFRCDPISEHNRLYWYRQTLGQGPEFLTYFQNEAQLEKSRLLSDRFSAERPKGSFSTLEIQRTEQGDSAMYLCASRTSGKSNEQFFGPGTRLTVL.